This passage covers 26 T cell receptor beta chains from one sample sequenced in a study of blood T cell repertoires in COVID-19. Libraries were prepared by immunoSEQ multiplex PCR; TCRdb keeps only in-frame clonotypes and omits some of them. The sample carries a few hundred thousand clones, roughly 89% recorded once. Sequenced sample: peripheral blood. Receptors originate from a woman aged 40 to 50 who had recovered from COVID-19.

This chain joins TRBV25-1 and TRBJ2-1; possibly TRBD2 for D (6 bases). V lost 4 bases and J lost 7, with 20 bases in between. This CDR3 spans 16 amino acids. CDR1 and CDR2 from the germline V gene are MGHDK and SYGVNS. DNA of the CDR3: TGTGCCAGCAGTGTTTACCAGGGCGGCGGGAATAATGAGCAGTTCTTC. Its translation: CASSVYQGGGNNEQFF.

This clone was picked up a small number of times. The V gene is TRBV2, the J gene TRBJ2-7, with TRBD2 matching 8 bases. The CDR3 is 12 residues long. Germline-derived CDR1 and CDR2 are SNHLY and FYNNEI. Unmatched junction bases numbered 4, after V lost 10 bases and J lost 2 bases. The CDR3 reads CAITSGPYEQYF. DNA for the CDR3: TGTGCCATCACTAGCGGACCCTACGAGCAGTACTTC.

The chain links TRBV7-2 to TRBJ2-7, with 10 bases lining up with TRBD1. Looked up from germline, CDR1 is SGHTA and CDR2 is FQGNSA. This CDR3 spans 14 amino acids. The junction had 5 bases not matched to a gene; V was cut back by 5 bases and J by 4 bases. CDR3 sequence (DNA): TGTGCCAGCAGCCCGACAGGGGGCGGGTACGAGCAGTACTTC. This encodes CASSPTGGGYEQYF.

The rearrangement uses TRBV6-1 and TRBJ1-5; D is perhaps TRBD1 (5 bases). The CDR3 is 17 residues long. V shed 1 base and J shed 9 bases, with 22 bases lying between them. Germline lookup yields CDR1 MNHNS and CDR2 SASEGT. Here the CDR3 DNA reads TGTGCCAGCAGTGAAGGGGGTGGCAGGGACTGGGGTTGGCCCCAGCATTTT. It is translated as CASSEGGGRDWGWPQHF.

The chain joins TRBV3-1 (or the pseudogene TRBV3-2) to TRBJ2-1; D might be TRBD2 (6 bases). Per the germline V gene, CDR1 is LGHDT and CDR2 is YNNKEL (reference sequence). Trimming cost V 4 bases and J 7 bases, with 17 bases left between them. This CDR3 is built from 15 residues. The CDR3 coding sequence is TGTGCCAGCAGCCCGAATCGGCTCGCGGGGAATGAGCAGTTCTTC. Translated, it gives CASSPNRLAGNEQFF.

The chain couples TRBV7-8 to TRBJ2-3, with 7 bases aligning to TRBD1. Trimming took 1 base from V and 6 from J; bases not matched to a gene: 4. This CDR3 comprises 14 residues. CDR1 SGHVS and CDR2 FQNEAQ come from the germline V gene. CDR3 amino acids: CASSLGGGSDTQYF. CDR3 in DNA: TGTGCCAGCAGCTTAGGAGGGGGCAGTGATACGCAGTATTTT.

The chain uses TRBV6-5 and TRBJ2-7; the match to TRBD1 covers 9 bases. Germline lookup yields CDR1 MNHEY and CDR2 SVGAGI. V was clipped by 5 bases and J by 2 bases; unmatched bases: 4. The CDR3 extends over 14 amino acids. The CDR3 is CASSIQGAAYEQYF. In DNA form, the CDR3 reads TGTGCCAGCAGTATACAGGGGGCTGCCTACGAGCAGTACTTC.

The chain is built from TRBV30 and TRBJ2-4; 8 bases fit TRBD2. From germline, CDR1 is GTSNPN and CDR2 SVGIG (reference sequence). V shed 5 bases and J 7 bases; nucleotides not matched to a gene: 4. The CDR3 runs to 12 residues. CDR3 residues: CAWGAGGNIQYF. DNA of the CDR3: TGTGCCTGGGGCGCGGGAGGCAACATTCAGTACTTC.

J is TRBJ2-5 and V is TRBV2, with TRBD2 identical over 12 bases. Germline loops: CDR1 SNHLY, CDR2 FYNNEI. This CDR3 is built from 14 residues. The V gene end was trimmed by 6 bases and the J gene end by 4 bases; junction bases not matched to a gene: 3. In DNA form, the CDR3 reads TGTGCCAGCAGCGGACTAGCGGGAAGAGAGACCCAGTACTTC. It codes for CASSGLAGRETQYF.

The chain is built from TRBV9 and TRBJ2-1; 11 bases match TRBD2. V was clipped by 0 bases and J by 8 bases; unmatched bases: 7. Germline CDR1 and CDR2: SGDLS and YYNGEE. This CDR3 is 16 amino acids long. The CDR3, as DNA: TGTGCCAGCAGCGTAGCTCTAGCGGGAGGATCGGATGAGCAGTTCTTC. It specifies CASSVALAGGSDEQFF. The full variable domain, with the rest looked up from reference TRBV9 and TRBJ2-1, is DSGVTQTPKHLITATGQRVTLRCSPRSGDLSVYWYQQSLDQGLQFLIQYYNGEERAKGNILERFSAQQFPDLHSELNLSSLELGDSALYFCASSVALAGGSDEQFFGPGTRLTVL.

The V call is TRBV7-6, the J call TRBJ2-7; the match to TRBD1 covers 9 bases. The CDR3 covers 18 residues. CDR1 is SGHVS and CDR2 is FNYEAQ in the germline V gene. The V segment lost 0 bases and the J segment 3 bases; nucleotides outside the gene matches: 12. CDR3 DNA: TGTGCCAGCAGCTTAGCGCGGTCAACCGGGACAGGGATCTACGAGCAGTACTTC. Encoded protein: CASSLARSTGTGIYEQYF.

This chain links TRBV9 with TRBJ2-3, with TRBD2 identical over 10 bases. The CDR3 consists of 15 residues. The junction had 6 bases not matched to a gene; V was cut back by 4 bases and J by 4 bases. Germline assignment: CDR1 SGDLS and CDR2 YYNGEE. The CDR3 bases are TGTGCCAGCAGCCCTCTAGCGGGAGATGCAGATACGCAGTATTTT. Translated, it gives CASSPLAGDADTQYF.

This chain connects TRBV28 to TRBJ1-2; no firm D call. V gave up 6 bases and J gave up 1 base, with 9 bases separating them. Per germline, CDR1 MDHEN and CDR2 SYDVKM. There are 13 residues in the CDR3. The CDR3 spells CASSSGDNYGYTF. The CDR3 DNA reads TGTGCCAGCAGCTCCGGGGATAACTATGGCTACACCTTC.

The chain joins TRBV11-1 to TRBJ2-5; TRBD2 agrees at 12 bases. Trimming removed 0 bases from V and 1 base from J; junction bases left unmatched: 3. This CDR3 has 17 amino acids. Germline lookup yields CDR1 SGHAT and CDR2 FQDESV (reference sequence). The CDR3 region is CASSLARTSGTQETQYF. CDR3 in DNA: TGTGCCAGCAGCTTAGCGAGGACTAGCGGGACCCAAGAGACCCAGTACTTC.

The V and J genes are TRBV9 and TRBJ2-5; 10 positions agree with TRBD1. The CDR3 totals 15 residues. Germline V gene data show CDR1 as SGDLS and CDR2 as YYNGEE. The junction had 7 bases not matched to a gene; V was cut back by 3 bases and J by 5 bases. The CDR3 DNA follows: TGTGCCAGCAGCGCCCCGGGACAGGGGATCGAGACCCAGTACTTC. It codes for CASSAPGQGIETQYF. The variable domain in full, completed from reference TRBV9 and TRBJ2-5, reads DSGVTQTPKHLITATGQRVTLRCSPRSGDLSVYWYQQSLDQGLQFLIQYYNGEERAKGNILERFSAQQFPDLHSELNLSSLELGDSALYFCASSAPGQGIETQYFGPGTRLLVL.

The chain has TRBV19 and TRBJ2-1, with D hard to call. In germline, CDR1 is LNHDA, CDR2 SQIVND (reference sequence). The CDR3 is made up of 13 amino acids. V lost 1 base, J lost 6 bases, and 7 bases lay in between. The CDR3 DNA reads as TGTGCCAGTAGTATAGTAGAGTTCAATGAGCAGTTCTTC. Translation: CASSIVEFNEQFF. Full variable domain (missing parts from reference TRBV19 and TRBJ2-1): DGGITQSPKYLFRKEGQNVTLSCEQNLNHDAMYWYRQDPGQGLRLIYYSQIVNDFQKGDIAEGYSVSREKKESFPLTVTSAQKNPTAFYLCASSIVEFNEQFFGPGTRLTVL.

The CDR3 sequence is CASSVADTGNTYEQYF. In DNA form, the CDR3 reads TGTGCCAGCAGCGTAGCTGACACAGGGAACACCTACGAGCAGTACTTC. V is TRBV9 and J is TRBJ2-7, with D perhaps TRBD1 (6 bases). Germline lookup yields CDR1 SGDLS and CDR2 YYNGEE. The CDR3 loop spans 16 amino acids. Between the trimmed V and J ends, which lost 0 bases and 2 bases, there was a span of 15 bases.

V and J are TRBV29-1 and TRBJ2-5; TRBD1 matches at 7 bases. Germline trimming cut 6 bases from V and 5 bases from J; bases unmatched to any gene: 12. Germline V gene sequence: CDR1 SQVTM, CDR2 ANQGSEA. This CDR3 spans 14 amino acids. CDR3 DNA: TGCAGCGTCCGTGGACAGGTTCTAGTTGAGACCCAGTACTTC. It translates to CSVRGQVLVETQYF.

The chain employs TRBV12-3 or TRBV12-4 and TRBJ2-7; 10 nucleotides line up with TRBD2. The CDR3 loop spans 13 amino acids. V shed 0 bases, J shed 7 bases, and the junction held 0 bases outside the gene matches. CDR3: CASSLALAGEQYF. The CDR3 DNA reads TGTGCCAGCAGTTTAGCACTAGCGGGGGAGCAGTACTTC.

The genes are TRBV25-1 and TRBJ1-1; TRBD1 matches 9 bases. The length of the CDR3 is 16 residues. The V gene's germline CDR1 is MGHDK and CDR2 SYGVNS. The J segment lost 2 bases and the V segment lost 1 base, leaving 5 bases of the junction unmatched. CDR3 bases: TGTGCCAGCAGTGAATTGAGGACAGGGGTAAACACTGAAGCTTTCTTT. Amino acids: CASSELRTGVNTEAFF. Complete variable domain (other parts from reference TRBV25-1 and TRBJ1-1): EADIYQTPRYLVIGTGKKITLECSQTMGHDKMYWYQQDPGMELHLIHYSYGVNSTEKGDLSSESTVSRIRTEHFPLTLESARPSHTSQYLCASSELRTGVNTEAFFGQGTRLTVV.

The chain uses TRBV6-6 and TRBJ2-3; perhaps TRBD2 as D (5 bases). This CDR3 is 11 amino acids long. Looked up from germline, CDR1 is MNHNY and CDR2 is SVGAGI (reference sequence). Trimming left V 6 bases short and J 6 bases short, with 7 bases between. As DNA, the CDR3 is TGTGCCAGCAGGATAGCGGATACGCAGTATTTT. It is translated as CASRIADTQYF.

J is TRBJ2-3 and V is TRBV11-3; D is unresolved. Trimming cost V 3 bases and J 2 bases, with 6 bases left between them. Germline assignment: CDR1 SGHNT and CDR2 YENEEA. CDR3 length equals 13 residues. For the CDR3, the DNA is TGTGCCAGCAGCTTTTCCAACACAGATACGCAGTATTTT. Protein sequence: CASSFSNTDTQYF.

The chain joins TRBV7-9 to TRBJ2-7; TRBD2 is a possible D gene (6 bases). Germline V gene data show CDR1 as SEHNR and CDR2 as FQNEAQ (reference sequence). Deletions cut 8 bases from V and 2 bases from J, with 22 bases between. The CDR3 is 16 amino acids. The CDR3 here is CASSFGFGSPTYEQYF. CDR3 sequence (DNA): TGTGCCAGCTCATTTGGTTTCGGGAGTCCCACCTACGAGCAGTACTTC. Filled out from reference TRBV7-9 and TRBJ2-7, the complete variable domain reads DTGVSQNPRHKITKRGQNVTFRCDPISEHNRLYWYRQTLGQGPEFLTYFQNEAQLEKSRLLSDRFSAERPKGSFSTLEIQRTEQGDSAMYLCASSFGFGSPTYEQYFGPGTRLTVT.

V and J are TRBV27 and TRBJ2-7; 8 bases fit TRBD2. Germline V CDR1 and CDR2: MNHEY, SMNVEV (reference sequence). CDR3 size: 16 residues. With V trimmed by 2 bases and J by 3 bases, 9 bases remained unmatched. CDR3 in DNA: TGTGCCAGCAGTTTAGCGGCTAGCGGGTTTCTCTACGAGCAGTACTTC. It encodes CASSLAASGFLYEQYF.

V usage is TRBV7-9 and J usage is TRBJ2-1; D is unclear. This CDR3 is built from 12 residues. CDR1 and CDR2 (germline): SEHNR, FQNEAQ (reference sequence). V lost 5 bases to trimming and J lost 5 bases, with 7 bases between them. CDR3 amino acids: CASSQVNNEQFF. Here the CDR3 DNA reads TGTGCCAGCAGCCAGGTGAACAATGAGCAGTTCTTC.

The rearrangement links TRBV24-1 to TRBJ1-5; the D is unclear. This CDR3 comprises 14 residues. The germline gives CDR1 KGHDR, CDR2 SFDVKD. The V end lost 1 base, the J end lost 1 base, and 4 bases lay between the germline ends. The CDR3 is CATSDLQSNQPQHF. CDR3 nucleotides: TGTGCCACCAGTGATTTACAGAGCAATCAGCCCCAGCATTTT.